The TCR beta chain under discussion was sequenced for a study of blood T cells in healthy people across ages (dated by TCRdb to between 2014 and 2017). About the investigation overall: In model experiments, template switching captured roughly one uniquely barcoded TCR beta cDNA molecule for every two T cells. Age-related changes in TCR beta repertoire diversity were measured in the study by deep sequencing normalized with unique cDNA molecular identifiers. The donors were split into four age groups: young (average about 15 years), middle-aged (nearly 40), aged (approximately 60) and long-lived (roughly 86). To avoid experimental bias, donors of different ages were spread randomly across the sequencing lanes. Using the same blood draw, the study looked at two additional independent replicas of 1 million unique cDNA reads for two donors, one aged 18 to 30 and the other aged 80 or older.

This clonotype was seen only a few times. Its binding antigen is unknown. Base qualities were left out, and no much larger clone turns up one base away. The V end loses 0 bases and the J end loses 0 bases, and a stretch of 6 bases separates them. From cysteine to phenylalanine, the CDR3 is 14 amino acids long. Only CDR3 DNA remains: 42 bases, in frame from the first base. CDR1 SGHRS and CDR2 YFSETQ are derived from the germline V gene. Libraries were built with 5' RACE. Sequencing instrument: Illumina HiSeq 2500. A second roughly 6 to 12 cycle PCR used a sample-barcoded 5' primer and a J-beta primer mix. A unique molecular identifier was introduced onto each TCR beta cDNA molecule by a template-switch 5' adaptor carrying 12 random nucleotides. Each sample yielded at least 2.5 million CDR3-containing paired-end reads. First-strand cDNA synthesis was performed from all RNA using the Mint cDNA synthesis kit, with priming by a TRBC-specific oligonucleotide. All cDNA was treated with uracil-DNA glycosylase and then went through a first 18-cycle PCR with the universal primers M1SS and BC2_uni_R. Per the authors' processing: Each sample was normalized by randomly selecting 1 million high-quality reads, each carrying a distinct molecular identifier. Reads sharing molecular identifiers were discarded rather than binned into consensus sequences. CDR3 identification, clonotype clustering and error correction used MiTCR with a Q25 quality threshold and the strictest error-elimination algorithm. A nonparametric unseen species model using Euler transformation provided a lower-bound estimate of total TCR beta diversity. TCRdb reprocessing: public reads trimmed at Q25 with fastp, clones called with MiXCR, in-frame beta chains kept. Identical CDR3 proteins give one entry, which carries the most common genes and DNA. The V and J calls here are based on TCRdb, not the publication. This sample lists more than 550,000 distinct CDR3 sequences; over 20% were detected once. Roughly 22% of the sample is taken by the ten largest.

Donors were under 40 systemically healthy Caucasian individuals from Russia aged roughly 6 to 90 years. Each donor gave ten milliliters of peripheral blood, collected into EDTA-treated Vacutainer tubes. Ficoll-Paque density-gradient centrifugation was used to isolate PBMCs, with at least 6 million per sample. Total RNA, at least 6 micrograms per sample, was extracted from PBMCs with Trizol reagent. For every donor, an aliquot of PBMCs went through flow cytometry to measure the percentages of naive CD45RAhigh/CD27high T cells. Overall study results and their limits: Estimates of total diversity based on one million sequenced T cells were regarded as lower bounds and as underestimates. The long-lived group showed more naive CD4+ T cells, fewer expanded clones and increased TCR diversity than the aged group, suggesting age selection. Conclusive comparison of naive and antigen-experienced compartments was prevented by the profiling of bulk unsorted PBMCs. The percentage of naive T cells measured by flow cytometry correlated strongly with observed TCR beta diversity. Observed TCR beta diversity per million T cells fell roughly linearly with age, and a significant reduction was already apparent by age about 38. Because donor CMV infection status was unknown, age-related changes in expanded clonotypes were potentially confounded.

Sequenced: blood. The rearrangement combines TRBV5-1 with TRBJ1-1; the D gene is perhaps TRBD1, on 5 matching bases. The clonotype originates from a man between 70 and 80 years old in good health. The CDR3 region has the sequence CASSLETVNTEAFF. The nucleotides read TGCGCCAGCAGCTTGGAGACAGTGAACACTGAAGCTTTCTTT. The CDR3, completed at both ends by the reference TRBV5-1 and TRBJ1-1 genes, gives the full variable domain KAGVTQTPRYLIKTRGQQVTLSCSPISGHRSVSWYQQTPGQGLQFLFEYFSETQRNKGNFPGRFSGRQFSNSRSEMNVSTLELGDSALYLCASSLETVNTEAFFGQGTRLTVV.